Below are 8 T cell receptor beta chains sequenced from a single sample in a study of cytomegalovirus exposure and HLA in healthy donors. Amplification used 60 Vbeta primers and 13 Jbeta primers. Generated by immunoSEQ multiplex PCR, the TCRdb table keeps only in-frame clones and is missing some. Of around 160,000 clones listed, around two thirds are singletons. Sequencing was done on a sample of PBMCs. The source is a woman aged 18-35 years in good health and CMV-seronegative.

The gene calls are TRBV5-5 and TRBJ1-4, with D perhaps TRBD1 (5 bases). The CDR3 loop spans 13 amino acids. Per germline, CDR1 SGHKS and CDR2 YYEKEE (reference sequence). V was cut by 0 bases and J by 9 bases, with 9 bases left in between. CDR3 amino acids: CASSLALDKKLFF. CDR3 DNA sequence: TGTGCCAGCAGCTTGGCCCTGGACAAAAAACTGTTTTTT.

J is TRBJ1-1 and V is TRBV12-5; TRBD1 aligns across 7 bases. The ends lost 1 base at V and 0 bases at J; junction bases unmatched: 5. The germline V gene has CDR1 LGHNT and CDR2 FRNRAP. The CDR3 length is 16 residues. CDR3 sequence (DNA): TGTGCTAGTGGTTTGGCAAACAGGGGCATGAACACTGAAGCTTTCTTT. Translated, it gives CASGLANRGMNTEAFF. Combining the CDR3 with reference TRBV12-5 and TRBJ1-1 gives the whole variable domain DARVTQTPRHKVTEMGQEVTMRCQPILGHNTVFWYRQTMMQGLELLAYFRNRAPLDDSGMPKDRFSAEMPDATLATLKIQPSEPRDSAVYFCASGLANRGMNTEAFFGQGTRLTVV.

This sequence joins TRBV14 and TRBJ2-2; D is uncertain. V gave up 4 bases and J gave up 5 bases, with 11 bases separating them. This CDR3 contains 14 residues. In germline, CDR1 is SGHDN, CDR2 FVKESK. DNA for the CDR3: TGTGCCAGCAGCCTAGCCCGGTTTACCGGGGAGCTGTTTTTT. Protein sequence: CASSLARFTGELFF.

V and J are TRBV5-6 and TRBJ1-4, with D unclear. Germline V gene data show CDR1 as SGHDT and CDR2 as YYEEEE. Deletions cut 0 bases from V and 5 bases from J, with 5 bases between. This CDR3 region has 13 residues. The CDR3 region is CASSLGRNEKLFF. The CDR3 nucleotides are TGTGCCAGCAGCTTGGGTCGGAATGAAAAACTGTTTTTT.

V gene TRBV30 combines with J gene TRBJ1-1, with D maybe TRBD1 (5 bases). Germline lookup yields CDR1 GTSNPN and CDR2 SVGIG (reference sequence). This CDR3 has 13 amino acids. V was trimmed by 3 bases and J by 1 base, leaving 9 bases between them. The CDR3 DNA reads as TGTGCCTGGAGGCCCGGGGGGAACACTGAAGCTTTCTTT. Translating gives CAWRPGGNTEAFF.

The V call is TRBV28, the J call TRBJ1-3; TRBD1 aligns across 8 bases. J lost 6 bases, V lost 7 bases, and 8 bases had no gene match. The CDR3 is 14 residues long. CDR1 and CDR2 (germline): MDHEN, SYDVKM. As DNA, the CDR3 is TGTGCCAGCACCTTGACAGGGGATGAAAACACCATATATTTT. This translates into CASTLTGDENTIYF. The full variable domain, in which reference TRBV28 and TRBJ1-3 provide the parts outside the CDR3, is DVKVTQSSRYLVKRTGEKVFLECVQDMDHENMFWYRQDPGLGLRLIYFSYDVKMKEKGDIPEGYSVSREKKERFSLILESASTNQTSMYLCASTLTGDENTIYFGEGSWLTVV.

The chain employs TRBV29-1 and TRBJ1-4; D ambiguous. Germline CDR1 SQVTM, CDR2 ANQGSEA. The V end was cut by 7 bases, the J end by 7 bases, with 22 bases between. The CDR3 is 15 residues long. As DNA, the CDR3 is TGCAGCGCTAGAACTGGCAGCACCGAAAGTGAAAAACTGTTTTTT. As protein: CSARTGSTESEKLFF. The full variable domain, completed using reference TRBV29-1 and TRBJ1-4, is SAVISQKPSRDICQRGTSLTIQCQVDSQVTMMFWYRQQPGQSLTLIATANQGSEATYESGFVIDKFPISRPNLTFSTLTVSNMSPEDSSIYLCSARTGSTESEKLFFGSGTQLSVL.

This chain uses TRBV28 with TRBJ1-2; the match to TRBD1 covers 12 bases. CDR3 length: 15 residues. The germline V gene has CDR1 MDHEN and CDR2 SYDVKM. Losses at the gene ends were 5 bases for V and 5 bases for J; bases not matched to a gene: 6. The CDR3 spells CASSPRDRGHYGYTF. For the CDR3, the DNA is TGTGCCAGCAGTCCCCGGGACAGGGGGCATTATGGCTACACCTTC.